This T cell receptor beta chain came from a study of blood T cell repertoires in COVID-19. Study background: The origin of the acute and convalescent COVID-19 samples was the United States, Italy and Spain. The analysed material was cDNA or gDNA that came from T cells, B-cell-depleted T cells, or PBMCs.

CDR3 size: 15 residues. Germline V gives CDR1 SGHRS, CDR2 YFSETQ. Germline trimming cut 0 bases from V and 4 bases from J; bases unmatched to any gene: 5. In the source study's methods: Amplification from reference gene primers served as the basis for estimated nucleated cell counts. The data were produced by immunoSEQ multiplex PCR, yet TCRdb's version contains in-frame clones alone and is incomplete. V, J and clone size are taken as reported in that table, and D and trimming were inferred from the DNA itself. Of around 280,000 clones in the sample, roughly 86% are singletons; the top ten hold over 1%.

J is TRBJ1-2 and V is TRBV5-1; TRBD1 matches 8 bases. The receptor's source is a man between 65 and 85 years old with acute or convalescent COVID-19. Sequencing was performed on peripheral blood. The CDR3 sequence is CASSLVGQGAYGYTF. Here the CDR3 DNA reads TGCGCCAGCAGCTTGGTTGGTCAGGGGGCCTATGGCTACACCTTC.